The 18 T cell receptor beta chains given below trace back to one sample, sequenced in a study of spatial heterogeneity in lung cancer. Whole-study results and caveats: Tracking of tumor mutation counts was seen in expanded intratumoral alpha and beta TCR counts.

The antigens for these receptors are not known. MiXCR, applied by TCRdb to the 5' RACE reads, yields one record per CDR3 protein. The sample records some 7,900 distinct CDR3 sequences, roughly 7% being singletons. Time point specified: sample taken at primary tumor resection. This material consisted of lung tumor tissue, taken at surgery. The receptors here all came from a female donor with early-stage non-small cell lung cancer.

In this sample, this clonotype turned up many times. This beta chain represents an off-target read in a library built for alpha chains; its size is of limited meaning. The CDR3 protein is CSARDGRTNEKLFF. CDR3 nucleotides: TGCAGTGCTAGAGATGGCCGGACTAATGAAAAACTGTTTTTT. This sequence joins TRBV20-1 and TRBJ1-4; no clear D gene. CDR1 and CDR2 (germline): DFQATT, SNEGSKA (reference sequence). This CDR3 spans 14 amino acids. V shed 0 bases and J shed 2 bases, with 7 bases lying between them.

This clonotype was recorded many times. Because this beta chain is a stray read in a library intended to capture alpha chains, its abundance should not be given much weight. The J gene is TRBJ2-5, the V gene TRBV6-1; either TRBD1 or TRBD2 may fit D (5 bases each). This CDR3 is 16 amino acids long. V lost 7 bases and J lost 5, with 23 bases in between. CDR1 MNHNS and CDR2 SASEGT come from the germline V gene. This chain's CDR3 is CASKDFPGPWGETQYF. Written as DNA, the CDR3 is TGTGCCAGCAAAGATTTTCCGGGCCCCTGGGGGGAGACCCAGTACTTC.

The sample holds many counts of this clonotype. A junction end diverges from the germline sequence, so it may reflect a read error. This beta chain is an unintended read in a library built for alpha chains; its size means little. The CDR3 loop reads CVSSPRDRFLNYGYTF. Written as DNA, the CDR3 is TGTGTCAGCAGTCCCCGGGACAGGTTCCTTAACTATGGCTACACCTTC. J is TRBJ1-2 and V is TRBV28, with TRBD1 identical over 8 bases. CDR1 and CDR2 from the germline V gene are MDHEN and SYDVKM. This CDR3 is 16 amino acids long.

This clonotype was picked up a small number of times. This beta chain lies outside the target of a library built for alpha chains; its clone size means little. The gene calls are TRBV12-3 or TRBV12-4 and TRBJ2-1; 9 bases are shared with TRBD2. Losses at the gene ends were 7 bases for V and 3 bases for J; bases not matched to a gene: 13. CDR3 length equals 17 residues. The CDR3 here is CASILSGGSGSYNEQFF. DNA for the CDR3: TGTGCCAGCATCCTTAGCGGGGGAAGCGGGAGCTACAATGAGCAGTTCTTC.

Ten or more counts support this clonotype. In a library made to pick up alpha chains, this beta chain is a stray read with a size that means little. V and J are TRBV19 and TRBJ2-1; 8 positions match TRBD2. Per the germline V gene, CDR1 is LNHDA and CDR2 is SQIVND (reference sequence). This CDR3 is built from 15 residues. V lost 4 bases and J lost 3; bases outside the gene matches: 5. The CDR3 loop is CASSKTSGDYNEQFF. The CDR3 bases are TGTGCCAGTAGTAAAACTAGCGGCGACTACAATGAGCAGTTCTTC.

This clonotype came up many times. Since the library was made to target alpha chains, this beta chain is a stray read and its abundance is not meaningful. The DNA of the CDR3 is TGCGCCAGCAGCTTGGGAGTCCAAGAGACCCAGTACTTC. Residues: CASSLGVQETQYF. V is TRBV5-1 and J is TRBJ2-5; D call uncertain. CDR1 SGHRS and CDR2 YFSETQ come from the germline V gene. This CDR3 has 13 residues. Trimming shortened V by 0 bases and J by 1 base, and 4 bases separated the two germline ends.

By sample fraction, this clonotype is medium-sized (0.01 to 0.1%). Little can be read into the size of this beta chain, an off-target read in a library designed for alpha chains. The rearrangement joins TRBV6-2 or TRBV6-3 to TRBJ2-7; D not resolved. Germline CDR1 and CDR2: MNHEY and SVGEGT. Trimming cost V 6 bases and J 0 bases, with 3 bases left between them. The CDR3 consists of 11 residues. CDR3 residues: CASSDSYEQYF. CDR3 in DNA: TGTGCCAGCAGCGACTCCTACGAGCAGTACTTC.

This clonotype was detected ten times or more. The library was prepared for alpha chains; this beta chain is a stray read, so its frequency means little. The gene calls are TRBV6-1 and TRBJ2-7; D might be TRBD2 (5 bases). This CDR3 spans 13 amino acids. Per germline, CDR1 MNHNS and CDR2 SASEGT. Trimming left V 6 bases short and J 2 bases short, with 11 bases between. CDR3 amino acids: CASRETTPYEQYF. CDR3 bases: TGTGCCAGCAGGGAGACTACCCCCTACGAGCAGTACTTC.

This clonotype was picked up one time. This beta chain appears as a stray read in a library generated for alpha chains; its size is not informative. The chain joins TRBV5-1 to TRBJ2-3; D not resolved. CDR3 length equals 14 residues. Germline V gene data show CDR1 as SGHRS and CDR2 as YFSETQ. Trimming pared 1 base from V and 3 bases from J, leaving 9 bases between. In DNA form, the CDR3 reads TGCGCCAGCAGCTTGAGCTTGGGGACAGATACGCAGTATTTT. Its translation: CASSLSLGTDTQYF.

By its share, this clonotype is medium-sized (0.01 to 0.1%). A library prepared for alpha chains yielded this beta chain as an off-target read; its size is of little meaning. This sequence joins TRBV2 and TRBJ2-7; D could derive from TRBD1 or TRBD2 (6 bases each). This CDR3 is built from 15 residues. Germline assignment: CDR1 SNHLY and CDR2 FYNNEI. V shed 3 bases and J shed 2 bases, with 14 bases lying between them. CDR3 bases: TGTGCCAGCAGTGAGGTAGGCGGGGACACCTACGAGCAGTACTTC. This sequence encodes CASSEVGGDTYEQYF. The variable domain in full, with the rest retrieved from reference TRBV2 and TRBJ2-7, is EPEVTQTPSHQVTQMGQEVILRCVPISNHLYFYWYRQILGQKVEFLVSFYNNEISEKSEIFDDQFSVERPDGSNFTLKIRSTKLEDSAMYFCASSEVGGDTYEQYFGPGTRLTVT.

The sample holds many counts of this clonotype. Since the library was made to target alpha chains, this beta chain is a stray read and its abundance is not meaningful. The J gene is TRBJ2-1, the V gene TRBV5-1, with D hard to call. The CDR3 length is 14 residues. The germline CDR1 and CDR2 sequences are SGHRS and YFSETQ. V dropped 0 bases and J dropped 4 bases, with 8 bases sitting between them. The CDR3 loop reads CASSLAAFYNEQFF. CDR3 in DNA: TGCGCCAGCAGCTTGGCCGCTTTTTACAATGAGCAGTTCTTC.

This clonotype is labeled medium-sized. The library was designed around alpha chains, so this beta chain is a stray read whose abundance carries little weight. V and J are TRBV5-1 and TRBJ2-3; D is undetermined. Germline lookup yields CDR1 SGHRS and CDR2 YFSETQ. V lost 5 bases, J lost 4 bases, and 11 bases lay in between. The CDR3 is made up of 13 amino acids. CDR3 DNA: TGCGCCAGCAGGGCGAGTGAGGCAGATACGCAGTATTTT. It codes for CASRASEADTQYF.

At least ten counts were recorded for this clonotype. This beta chain is off target for a library built for alpha chains, so its abundance means little. The rearrangement links TRBV5-4 to TRBJ2-7; maybe TRBD1 (5 bases). Germline CDR1 reads SGHNT; CDR2 reads YYREEE (reference sequence). V was pared by 5 bases and J by 1 base, with 16 bases between. The CDR3 is made up of 15 amino acids. This CDR3 reads CASSLQGKSSYEQYF. Written as DNA, the CDR3 is TGTGCCAGCAGTCTTCAGGGAAAGAGTTCCTACGAGCAGTACTTC.

This clonotype was detected many times. This beta chain turned up in a library designed for alpha chains; as an off-target read, its abundance says little. The chain links TRBV20-1 to TRBJ1-5; no firm D call. V was cut by 0 bases and J by 4 bases, with 7 bases left in between. Per germline, CDR1 DFQATT and CDR2 SNEGSKA (reference sequence). This CDR3 comprises 13 residues. This CDR3 is CSAREGRNQPQHF. Here the CDR3 DNA reads TGCAGTGCTAGAGAGGGGAGGAATCAGCCCCAGCATTTT.

This clonotype qualifies as medium-sized. With the library built for alpha chains, this beta chain is off target and its frequency is not meaningful. This chain joins TRBV20-1 and TRBJ2-3; TRBD2 matches at 7 bases. The CDR3 runs to 13 residues. Germline V CDR1 and CDR2: DFQATT, SNEGSKA (reference sequence). In DNA form, the CDR3 reads TGCAGGGGGGGGAATACAATCACAGATACGCAGTATTTT. Amino acids: CRGGNTITDTQYF.

The table lists this clonotype with a few counts. A library made for alpha chains picked up this beta chain off target, so its size means little. The chain combines TRBV6-6 with TRBJ1-1; D gene unclear. The CDR3 sequence is 14 residues long. Deletions cut 7 bases from V and 2 bases from J, with 14 bases between. In germline, CDR1 is MNHNY, CDR2 SVGAGI (reference sequence). The CDR3 here is CASKIRGGNTEAFF. CDR3 in DNA: TGTGCCAGCAAAATTCGGGGAGGAAACACTGAAGCTTTCTTT.

The sample holds many counts of this clonotype. This beta chain is an off-target read within a library intended for alpha chains, so its frequency means little. The gene calls are TRBV7-2 and TRBJ2-1; D is uncertain. V was shortened by 0 bases and J by 7 bases, with 13 bases between the two germline ends. The V gene's germline CDR1 is SGHTA and CDR2 FQGNSA. This CDR3 has 15 residues. DNA of the CDR3: TGTGCCAGCAGCTTAGCCCAGGCCGGTGGGAATGAGCAGTTCTTC. Its translation: CASSLAQAGGNEQFF.

This clonotype has ten or more counts. This beta chain is an off-target read within a library intended for alpha chains, so its frequency means little. The rearrangement links TRBV15 to TRBJ1-2, with D maybe TRBD1 (5 bases). Per the germline V gene, CDR1 is LNHNV and CDR2 is YYDKDF (reference sequence). With 0 bases removed from V and 4 bases from J, the gap between germline ends came to 12 bases. CDR3 length equals 15 residues. The CDR3: CATSRDAGSIYGYTF. The CDR3 nucleotides are TGTGCCACCAGCAGAGATGCAGGGTCAATCTATGGCTACACCTTC. Together with reference TRBV15 and TRBJ1-2, the CDR3 gives the full variable domain: DAMVIQNPRYQVTQFGKPVTLSCSQTLNHNVMYWYQQKSSQAPKLLFHYYDKDFNNEADTPDNFQSRRPNTSFCFLDIRSPGLGDTAMYLCATSRDAGSIYGYTFGSGTRLTVV.